This T cell receptor beta chain was captured in a study of a mutant IDH1 vaccine in newly diagnosed glioma (dated by TCRdb to 2020 to 2023). Background for the entire study: Patients received eight vaccinations in weeks 1, 3, 5, 7, 11, 15, 19 and 23, corresponding to visits V03 through V10. In the chemotherapy-containing groups, vaccination started alongside temozolomide cycles, whereas in patients who had radiotherapy alone it started 4-6 weeks after radiotherapy. Of the 30 or so patients who were treated, approximately 62% were male and approximately 38% were female, and the mean age was about 40 years. Before enrollment, most patients had been given radiochemotherapy with temozolomide as standard therapy, while the rest had received either radiotherapy alone or temozolomide alone. Six visits were used for peripheral blood collection: V03 (baseline), V05, V07, V10, V12 and V13. Longitudinal TCRB deep sequencing was done for some 26 treated patients, wherever samples were available for exploratory analyses. Study-wide findings and limitations: Changes in the top peripheral T cell clonotypes picked up by TCRB sequencing did not appear to be linked to pseudoprogression. PBMC samples for TCRB deep sequencing were selected based on availability. Vaccine-induced immune responses across multiple MHC alleles were detected in 90% to 95% of patients. It was noted by the authors that analyses of patient blood samples could not be reproduced owing to sample limitations.

Library construction relied on the immunoSEQ multiplex PCR assay. Following the manufacturer's protocol, the hsTCRB Kit was used to amplify rearranged TCR beta chain sequences. An Illumina MiSeq was used to sequence the TCRB libraries. Per the authors' processing: The kit vendor's proprietary platform handled demultiplexing, trimming and gene mapping. The clones in this table, taken by TCRdb from immuneACCESS, are in-frame only. Not every clone is retained; where verified, under half of the shortfall comes from an unresolved V gene, and the cause of the rest is unknown. For V, J and clone size, that table is used; D and trimming come from the DNA. In this sample the table shows approximately 110,000 clones, roughly 90% of which occur a single time. The top ten constitute around 0.61% of the sample. The CDR3 contains 14 residues, cysteine and phenylalanine counted. Left in the record is the CDR3 DNA by itself, 42 bases read in frame from the first base. Relative to germline, V is missing 2 bases and J is missing 5 bases, with 3 bases of the junction outside any gene match. CDR1 and CDR2 are read off the germline V gene as MNHEY and SVGAGI.

What this sample's time point label stands for: week 11, during vaccination. Each vaccine dose, consisting of 300 ug of a 20-mer mutant IDH1 peptide in Montanide, was administered subcutaneously with topical imiquimod. Newly diagnosed WHO grade 3 or 4 IDH1-mutant astrocytomas showing loss of nuclear ATRX were present in the donors. The samples were drawn from NOA16, a multicentre, single-arm, open-label phase I trial in Germany that tested a mutant IDH1 peptide vaccine in humans for the first time. Genomic DNA for TCRB sequencing was isolated from EDTA blood with the DNeasy Blood and Tissue Kit. This clone was detected once. Its antigen specificity is not known. Per-nucleotide qualities are absent, and no much larger clonotype sits a single base away.

This TCR came from a woman in her forties or fifties with glioma. Sequences were derived from PBMCs, sampled from a glioma patient whose treatment included an IDH1 peptide vaccine. The rearrangement joined TRBV6-5 to TRBJ1-5; TRBD1 agrees with 7 junctional bases. The bases read TGTGCCAGCAGTTACCCCAGGGGGTATCAGCCCCAGCATTTT. This sequence encodes CASSYPRGYQPQHF.